This record concerns one TCR beta chain sequence. This clone's antigen is unknown. There are no base qualities to consult, and no much larger clone falls within one base. Reading the germline V gene (reference sequence) gives CDR1 MNHEY and CDR2 SMNVEV. Germline trimming amounts to 5 bases on V and 3 bases on J, with 15 as the count of junction bases outside the gene matches. From cysteine to phenylalanine, the CDR3 is 19 amino acids long. Only CDR3 DNA remains: 57 bases, in frame from the first base. Library preparation was by the immunoSEQ multiplex PCR assay. TCRdb took this table from immuneACCESS and kept in-frame rearrangements with V and J called. Such tables lack part of the clones; where checked against another copy, unresolved V genes explain under half of the gap, and the rest is unexplained. The table for this sample lists some 720,000 clones; around 87% of them were counted only once. Around 0.0099% of the sample comes from the top ten.

These data originate in a study of shared T cell receptors in the human thymus (dated by TCRdb to the early 2020s). For context, the study as a whole: The study examined how the human thymus generates shared, self-reactive T-cell receptor alpha chains.

These sequences were also reported in another study, on human thymus T cells. Reported in the second study: In Finland, the donors were immunologically healthy infants who were having open corrective cardiac surgery for congenital heart defects. The thymus tissue came from surgical resects taken out during corrective cardiac surgery. Usage of V and J gene segments appeared to be biased in both the thymic and the peripheral blood repertoires. Highly overlapping thymic TCR repertoires among unrelated individuals were reported in the related research. TCR alpha and beta repertoires from about 8 infant thymus samples and four related peripheral blood samples were characterized in the study. The infant donors were roughly 6 to 250 days old, and the cohort included more than five males and two females. After being mechanically released from the tissue, thymocytes were kept at -70 degrees C in pellets of about 9-34 million cells. A QIAsymphony instrument was used to extract genomic DNA from the frozen cell pellets. Using the immunoSEQ multiplex PCR assay, the TCRB and TCRAD loci were amplified from a standardized quantity of quality-controlled genomic DNA. The V(D)J region was spanned by amplicons of a length sufficient to cover the CDR3 and to identify V and J genes. Through the commercial immunoSEQ service, the amplicons were sequenced on an Illumina platform. Primer bias and sequencing errors were corrected using previously described methods, and TCRAD and TCRB definitions followed the IMGT database. The repertoires were analysed using immunoSEQ Analyzer 3.0 and VDJTools for basic statistics, V/J segment usage, diversity estimates, rarefaction and pairwise overlap. Diversity was estimated with Chao1, ChaoE, Efron-Thisted, Shannon and inverse Simpson indices, and also on datasets down-sampled to the smallest sample. Repertoire overlap was determined by strict matching of CDR3 nucleotide sequence, V gene and J gene, and Jaccard-based multidimensional scaling clustering was applied. On average, thymus samples yielded roughly 770,000 unique TCRB clonotypes, whereas blood samples yielded roughly 81,000.

Rearrangement joined TRBV27 to TRBJ2-7; TRBD2 agrees with 14 junctional bases. The clonotype was recovered from a boy under two years old with a congenital heart defect. Donor details come from another sample of the same person, matched by shared clones. The sample taken for sequencing was thymocytes. The nucleotide sequence reads as follows: TGTGCCAGCAGTGAGAAGCTCGGGACTAGCGGGAGTCCCCTCTACGAGCAGTACTTC. Translated, this gives CASSEKLGTSGSPLYEQYF.